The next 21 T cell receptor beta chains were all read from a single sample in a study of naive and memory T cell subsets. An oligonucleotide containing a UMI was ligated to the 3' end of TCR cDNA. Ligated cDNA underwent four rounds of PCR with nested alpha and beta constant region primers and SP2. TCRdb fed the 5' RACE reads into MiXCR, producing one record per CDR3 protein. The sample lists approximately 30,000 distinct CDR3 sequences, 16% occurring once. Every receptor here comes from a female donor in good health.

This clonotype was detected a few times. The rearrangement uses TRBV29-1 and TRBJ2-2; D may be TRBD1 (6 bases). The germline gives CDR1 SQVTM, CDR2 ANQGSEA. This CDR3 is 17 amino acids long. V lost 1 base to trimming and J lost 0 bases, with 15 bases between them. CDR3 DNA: TGCAGCGTTGAAGCTAGGGAGACAGGAACGAACACCGGGGAGCTGTTTTTT. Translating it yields CSVEARETGTNTGELFF.

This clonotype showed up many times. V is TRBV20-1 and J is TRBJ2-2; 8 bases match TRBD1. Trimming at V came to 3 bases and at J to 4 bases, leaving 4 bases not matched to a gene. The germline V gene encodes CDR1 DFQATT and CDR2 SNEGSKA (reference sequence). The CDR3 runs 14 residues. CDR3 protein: CSARDRESTGELFF. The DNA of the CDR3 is TGCAGTGCTAGGGACAGGGAGAGCACCGGGGAGCTGTTTTTT.

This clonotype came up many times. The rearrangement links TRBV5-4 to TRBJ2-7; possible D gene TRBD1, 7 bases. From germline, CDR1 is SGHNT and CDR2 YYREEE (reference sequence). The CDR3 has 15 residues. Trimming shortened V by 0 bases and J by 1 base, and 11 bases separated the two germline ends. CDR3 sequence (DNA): TGTGCCAGCAGCTTGGGCGGGACAGCTTCCTACGAGCAGTACTTC. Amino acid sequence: CASSLGGTASYEQYF.

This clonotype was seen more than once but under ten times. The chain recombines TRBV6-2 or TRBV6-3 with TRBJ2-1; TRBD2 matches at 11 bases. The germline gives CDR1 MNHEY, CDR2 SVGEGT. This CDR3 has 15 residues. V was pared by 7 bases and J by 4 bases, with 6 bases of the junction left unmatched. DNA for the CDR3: TGTGCCAGCACCGGCGGGACTAGCGGTTACAATGAGCAGTTCTTC. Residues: CASTGGTSGYNEQFF.

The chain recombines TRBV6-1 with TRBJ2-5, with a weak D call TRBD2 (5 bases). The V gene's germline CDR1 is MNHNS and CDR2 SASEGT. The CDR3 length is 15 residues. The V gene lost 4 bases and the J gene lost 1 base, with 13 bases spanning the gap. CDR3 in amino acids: CASSVGVVFQETQYF. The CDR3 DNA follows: TGTGCCAGCAGTGTGGGAGTTGTCTTCCAAGAGACCCAGTACTTC.

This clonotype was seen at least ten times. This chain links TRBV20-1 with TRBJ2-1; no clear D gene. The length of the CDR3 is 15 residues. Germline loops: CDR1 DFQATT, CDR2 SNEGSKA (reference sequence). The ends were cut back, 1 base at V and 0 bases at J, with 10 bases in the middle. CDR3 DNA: TGCAGTGCTAGAGTCCAGGACCGCTCCTACAATGAGCAGTTCTTC. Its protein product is CSARVQDRSYNEQFF.

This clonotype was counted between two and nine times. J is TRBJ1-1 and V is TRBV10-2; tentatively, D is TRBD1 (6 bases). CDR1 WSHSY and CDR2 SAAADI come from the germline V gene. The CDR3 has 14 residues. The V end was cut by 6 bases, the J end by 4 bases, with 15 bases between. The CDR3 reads CASRLRGGSTEAFF. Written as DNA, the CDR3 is TGCGCCAGCAGGCTCAGGGGAGGTTCCACTGAAGCTTTCTTT.

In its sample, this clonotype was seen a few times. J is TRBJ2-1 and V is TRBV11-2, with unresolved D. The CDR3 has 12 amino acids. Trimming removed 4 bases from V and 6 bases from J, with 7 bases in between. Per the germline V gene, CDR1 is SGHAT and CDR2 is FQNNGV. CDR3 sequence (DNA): TGTGCCAGCAGCTCCCCCAGCAATGAGCAGTTCTTC. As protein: CASSSPSNEQFF.

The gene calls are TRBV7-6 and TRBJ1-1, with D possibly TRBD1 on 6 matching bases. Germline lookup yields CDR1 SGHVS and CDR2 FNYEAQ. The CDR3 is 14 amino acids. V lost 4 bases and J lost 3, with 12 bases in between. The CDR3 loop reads CASSSSGAYTEAFF. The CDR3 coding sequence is TGTGCCAGCAGCTCTTCGGGGGCTTACACTGAAGCTTTCTTT.

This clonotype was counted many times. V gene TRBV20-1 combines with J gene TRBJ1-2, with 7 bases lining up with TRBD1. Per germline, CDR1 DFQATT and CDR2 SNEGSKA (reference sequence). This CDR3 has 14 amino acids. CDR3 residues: CSPGPGGSVNGYTF. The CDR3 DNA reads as TGCAGCCCGGGCCCAGGGGGTTCCGTCAATGGCTACACCTTC.

The CDR3 spells CASTKIPGGSTDTQYF. In DNA form, the CDR3 reads TGTGCCAGCACCAAAATTCCGGGGGGTAGCACAGATACGCAGTATTTT. The chain joins TRBV11-2 to TRBJ2-3; 7 positions agree with TRBD2. The trim removed 7 bases at V and 0 bases at J, leaving 10 bases unmatched. Per the germline V gene, CDR1 is SGHAT and CDR2 is FQNNGV. The CDR3 consists of 16 residues. The full variable domain, with the rest looked up from reference TRBV11-2 and TRBJ2-3, is EAGVAQSPRYKIIEKRQSVAFWCNPISGHATLYWYQQILGQGPKLLIQFQNNGVVDDSQLPKDRFSAERLKGVDSTLKIQPAKLEDSAVYLCASTKIPGGSTDTQYFGPGTRLTVL.

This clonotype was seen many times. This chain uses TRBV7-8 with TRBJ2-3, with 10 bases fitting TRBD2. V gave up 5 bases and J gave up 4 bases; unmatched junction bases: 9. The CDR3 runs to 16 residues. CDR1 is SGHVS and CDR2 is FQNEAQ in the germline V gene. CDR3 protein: CASSPRGLATSDTQYF. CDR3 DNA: TGTGCCAGCAGCCCAAGGGGACTAGCGACCTCAGATACGCAGTATTTT.

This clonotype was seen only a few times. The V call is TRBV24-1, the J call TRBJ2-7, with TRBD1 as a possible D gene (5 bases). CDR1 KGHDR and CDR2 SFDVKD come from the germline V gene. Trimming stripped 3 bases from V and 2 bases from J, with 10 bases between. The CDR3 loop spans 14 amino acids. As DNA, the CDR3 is TGTGCCACCAGTGATCCAGACAGTCCCTACGAGCAGTACTTC. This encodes CATSDPDSPYEQYF.

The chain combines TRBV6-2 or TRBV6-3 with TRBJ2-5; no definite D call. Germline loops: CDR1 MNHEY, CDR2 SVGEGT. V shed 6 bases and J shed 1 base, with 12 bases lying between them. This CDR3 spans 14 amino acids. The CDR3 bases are TGTGCCAGCAGATCCTCTAGGCTCCAAGAGACCCAGTACTTC. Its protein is CASRSSRLQETQYF.

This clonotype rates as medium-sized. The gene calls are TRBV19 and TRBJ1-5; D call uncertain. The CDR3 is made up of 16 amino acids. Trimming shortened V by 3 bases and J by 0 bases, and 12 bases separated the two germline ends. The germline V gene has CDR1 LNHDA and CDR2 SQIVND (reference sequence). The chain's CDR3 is CASSMLHSDSNQPQHF. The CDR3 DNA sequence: TGTGCCAGTAGTATGTTGCACAGCGATAGCAATCAGCCCCAGCATTTT.

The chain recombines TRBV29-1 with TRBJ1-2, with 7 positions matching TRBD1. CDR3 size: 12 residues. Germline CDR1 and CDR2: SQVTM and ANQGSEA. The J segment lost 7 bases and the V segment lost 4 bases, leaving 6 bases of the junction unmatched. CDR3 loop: CSVARTGGGYTF. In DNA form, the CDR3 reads TGCAGCGTTGCCCGGACAGGTGGTGGCTACACCTTC.

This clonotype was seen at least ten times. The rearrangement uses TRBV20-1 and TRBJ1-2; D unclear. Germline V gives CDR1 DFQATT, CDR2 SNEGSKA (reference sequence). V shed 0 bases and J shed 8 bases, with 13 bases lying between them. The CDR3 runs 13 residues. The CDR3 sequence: CSARDSLKVGYTF. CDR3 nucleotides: TGCAGTGCTAGAGATTCCCTTAAGGTGGGCTACACCTTC.

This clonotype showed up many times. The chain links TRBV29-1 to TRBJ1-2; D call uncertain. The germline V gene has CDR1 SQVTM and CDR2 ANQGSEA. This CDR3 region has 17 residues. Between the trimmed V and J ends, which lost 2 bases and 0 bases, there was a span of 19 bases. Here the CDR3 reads CSVEPQPHSDPNYGYTF. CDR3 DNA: TGCAGCGTTGAACCCCAGCCCCACAGTGACCCTAACTATGGCTACACCTTC. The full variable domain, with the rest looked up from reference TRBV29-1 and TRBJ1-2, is SAVISQKPSRDICQRGTSLTIQCQVDSQVTMMFWYRQQPGQSLTLIATANQGSEATYESGFVIDKFPISRPNLTFSTLTVSNMSPEDSSIYLCSVEPQPHSDPNYGYTFGSGTRLTVV.

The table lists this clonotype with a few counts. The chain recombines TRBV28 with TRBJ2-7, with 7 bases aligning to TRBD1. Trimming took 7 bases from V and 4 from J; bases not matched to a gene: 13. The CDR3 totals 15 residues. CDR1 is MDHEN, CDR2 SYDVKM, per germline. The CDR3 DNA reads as TGTGCCAGCACCACAGGGGTGAGGCCAACGTACGAGCAGTACTTC. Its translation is CASTTGVRPTYEQYF.

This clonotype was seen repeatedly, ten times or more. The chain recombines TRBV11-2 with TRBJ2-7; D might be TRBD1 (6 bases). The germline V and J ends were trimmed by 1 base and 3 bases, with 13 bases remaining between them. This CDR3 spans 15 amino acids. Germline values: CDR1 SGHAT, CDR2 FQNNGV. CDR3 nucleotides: TGTGCCAGCAGCTTAGCCGAGACAGGATACTACGAGCAGTACTTC. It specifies CASSLAETGYYEQYF. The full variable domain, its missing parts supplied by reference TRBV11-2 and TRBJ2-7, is EAGVAQSPRYKIIEKRQSVAFWCNPISGHATLYWYQQILGQGPKLLIQFQNNGVVDDSQLPKDRFSAERLKGVDSTLKIQPAKLEDSAVYLCASSLAETGYYEQYFGPGTRLTVT.

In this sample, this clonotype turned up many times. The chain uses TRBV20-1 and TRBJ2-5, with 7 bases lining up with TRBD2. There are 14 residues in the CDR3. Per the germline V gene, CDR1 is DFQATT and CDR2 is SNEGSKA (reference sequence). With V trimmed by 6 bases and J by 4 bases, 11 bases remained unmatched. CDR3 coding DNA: TGCAGTGCACGCGGGGGAGCTTACGTAGAGACCCAGTACTTC. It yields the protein CSARGGAYVETQYF.